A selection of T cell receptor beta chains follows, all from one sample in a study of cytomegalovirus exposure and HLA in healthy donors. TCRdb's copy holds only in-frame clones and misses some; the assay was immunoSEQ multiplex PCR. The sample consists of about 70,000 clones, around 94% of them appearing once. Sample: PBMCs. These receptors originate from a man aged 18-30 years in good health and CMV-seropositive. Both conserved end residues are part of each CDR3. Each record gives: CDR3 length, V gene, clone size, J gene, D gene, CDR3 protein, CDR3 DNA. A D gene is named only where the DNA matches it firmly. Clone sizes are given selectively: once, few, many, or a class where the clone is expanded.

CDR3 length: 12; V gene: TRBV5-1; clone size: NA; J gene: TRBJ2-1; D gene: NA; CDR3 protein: CAPGLLYNEQFF; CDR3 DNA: TGCGCCCCCGGACTCCTATACAATGAGCAGTTCTTC
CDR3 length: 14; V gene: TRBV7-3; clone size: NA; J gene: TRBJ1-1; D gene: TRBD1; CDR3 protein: CASTLGQGATEAFF; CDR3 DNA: TGTGCCAGCACCCTGGGACAGGGGGCGACTGAAGCTTTCTTT
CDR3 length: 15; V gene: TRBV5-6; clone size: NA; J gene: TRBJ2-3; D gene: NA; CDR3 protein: CASSLGLIGTDTQYF; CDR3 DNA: TGTGCCAGCAGCTTGGGACTAATAGGCACAGATACGCAGTATTTT
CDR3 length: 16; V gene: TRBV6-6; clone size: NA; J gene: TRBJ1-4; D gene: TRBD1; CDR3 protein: CASSYVRTGFQEKLFF; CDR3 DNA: TGTGCCAGCAGTTACGTTAGGACAGGGTTTCAGGAAAAACTGTTTTTT
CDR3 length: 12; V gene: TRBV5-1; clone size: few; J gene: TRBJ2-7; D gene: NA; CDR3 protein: CASSTGGYEQYF; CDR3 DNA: TGCGCCAGCAGCACCGGGGGATACGAGCAGTACTTC
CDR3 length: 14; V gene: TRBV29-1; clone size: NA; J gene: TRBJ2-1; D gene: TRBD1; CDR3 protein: CSVLPTGVYNEQFF; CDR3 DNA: TGCAGCGTCCTACCGACAGGGGTCTACAATGAGCAGTTCTTC
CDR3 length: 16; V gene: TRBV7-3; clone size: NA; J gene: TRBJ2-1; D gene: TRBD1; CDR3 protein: CASSLISAGGHVEQFF; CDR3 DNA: TGTGCCAGCAGCTTAATTAGCGCAGGGGGTCATGTTGAGCAGTTCTTC
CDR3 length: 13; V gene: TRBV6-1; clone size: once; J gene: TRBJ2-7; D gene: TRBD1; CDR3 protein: CASSEVYRGEQYF; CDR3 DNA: TGTGCCAGCAGTGAGGTGTACAGGGGCGAGCAGTACTTC
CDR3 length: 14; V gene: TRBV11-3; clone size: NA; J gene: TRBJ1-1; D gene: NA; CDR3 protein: CASRGRSGVTEAFF; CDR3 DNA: TGTGCCAGCAGAGGTCGTTCCGGGGTCACTGAAGCTTTCTTT
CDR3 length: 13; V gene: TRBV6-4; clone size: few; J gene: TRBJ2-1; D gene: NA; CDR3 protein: CASSDSDNNEQFF; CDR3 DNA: TGTGCCAGCAGTGACTCGGACAACAATGAGCAGTTCTTC
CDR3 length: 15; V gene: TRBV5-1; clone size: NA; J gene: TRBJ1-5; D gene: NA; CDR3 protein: CASSLAPDSFQPQHF; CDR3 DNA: TGCGCCAGCAGCTTGGCACCGGACAGCTTTCAGCCCCAGCATTTT
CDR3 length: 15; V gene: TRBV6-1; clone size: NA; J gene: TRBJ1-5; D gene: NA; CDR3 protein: CASSWDIRSNQPQHF; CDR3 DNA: TGTGCCAGCAGTTGGGACATTCGAAGCAATCAGCCCCAGCATTTT
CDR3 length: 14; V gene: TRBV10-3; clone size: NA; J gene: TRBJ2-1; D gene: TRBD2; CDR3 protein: CAISDRLAPRREFF; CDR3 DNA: TGTGCCATCAGTGATAGACTAGCCCCCCGACGGGAGTTCTTC
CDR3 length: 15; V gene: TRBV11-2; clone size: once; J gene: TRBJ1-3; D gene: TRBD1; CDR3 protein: CASSLPGGSGNTIYF; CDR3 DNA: TGTGCCAGCAGCTTACCAGGGGGCTCTGGAAACACCATATATTTT
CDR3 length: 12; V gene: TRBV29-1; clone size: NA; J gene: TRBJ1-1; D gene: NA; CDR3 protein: CSVGSENTEAFF; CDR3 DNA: TGCAGCGTTGGGTCAGAAAACACTGAAGCTTTCTTT
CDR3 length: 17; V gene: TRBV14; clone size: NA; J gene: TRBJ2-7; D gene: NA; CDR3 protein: CASSQETERGWAYEQYF; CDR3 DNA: TGTGCCAGCAGCCAAGAAACCGAAAGGGGATGGGCCTACGAGCAGTACTTC
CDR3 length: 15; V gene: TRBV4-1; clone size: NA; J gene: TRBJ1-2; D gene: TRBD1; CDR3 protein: CASSQARTGRNGYTF; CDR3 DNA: TGCGCCAGCAGCCAAGCCCGGACAGGGCGAAATGGCTACACCTTC
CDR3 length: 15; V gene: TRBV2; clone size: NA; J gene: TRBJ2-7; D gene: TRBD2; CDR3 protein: CASSDAGGSSYEQYF; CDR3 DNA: TGTGCCAGCAGTGATGCGGGAGGGAGCTCCTACGAGCAGTACTTC
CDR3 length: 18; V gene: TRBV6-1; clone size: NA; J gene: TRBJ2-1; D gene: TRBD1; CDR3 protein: CASSESQNHDRGKGFQFF; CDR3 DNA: TGTGCCAGCAGTGAATCCCAAAACCACGACAGGGGGAAAGGCTTTCAGTTCTTC
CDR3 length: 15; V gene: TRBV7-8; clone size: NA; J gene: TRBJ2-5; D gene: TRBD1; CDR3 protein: CASSTGTGDQETQYF; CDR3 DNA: TGTGCCAGCAGCACGGGGACAGGGGATCAAGAGACCCAGTACTTC
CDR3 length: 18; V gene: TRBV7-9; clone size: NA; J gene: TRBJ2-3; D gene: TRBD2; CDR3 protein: CASSLSGSGRAGTDTQYF; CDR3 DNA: TGTGCCAGCAGCTTAAGTGGTAGCGGGAGGGCTGGCACAGATACGCAGTATTTT
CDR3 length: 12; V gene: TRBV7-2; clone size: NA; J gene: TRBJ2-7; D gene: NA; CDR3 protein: CASSLRRREQYF; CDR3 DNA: TGTGCCAGCAGCTTAAGGCGGAGGGAGCAGTACTTC